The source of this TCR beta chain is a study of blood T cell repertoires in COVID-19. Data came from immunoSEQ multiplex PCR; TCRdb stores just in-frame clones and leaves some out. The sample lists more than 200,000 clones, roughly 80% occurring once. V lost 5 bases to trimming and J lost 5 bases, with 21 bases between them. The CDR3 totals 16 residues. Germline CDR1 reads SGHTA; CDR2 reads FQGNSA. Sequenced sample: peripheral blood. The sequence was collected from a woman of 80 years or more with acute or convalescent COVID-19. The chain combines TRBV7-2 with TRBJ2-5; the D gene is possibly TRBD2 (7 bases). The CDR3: CASSPPGGGGGETQYF. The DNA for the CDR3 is TGTGCCAGCAGCCCCCCCGGGGGCGGGGGTGGGGAGACCCAGTACTTC.